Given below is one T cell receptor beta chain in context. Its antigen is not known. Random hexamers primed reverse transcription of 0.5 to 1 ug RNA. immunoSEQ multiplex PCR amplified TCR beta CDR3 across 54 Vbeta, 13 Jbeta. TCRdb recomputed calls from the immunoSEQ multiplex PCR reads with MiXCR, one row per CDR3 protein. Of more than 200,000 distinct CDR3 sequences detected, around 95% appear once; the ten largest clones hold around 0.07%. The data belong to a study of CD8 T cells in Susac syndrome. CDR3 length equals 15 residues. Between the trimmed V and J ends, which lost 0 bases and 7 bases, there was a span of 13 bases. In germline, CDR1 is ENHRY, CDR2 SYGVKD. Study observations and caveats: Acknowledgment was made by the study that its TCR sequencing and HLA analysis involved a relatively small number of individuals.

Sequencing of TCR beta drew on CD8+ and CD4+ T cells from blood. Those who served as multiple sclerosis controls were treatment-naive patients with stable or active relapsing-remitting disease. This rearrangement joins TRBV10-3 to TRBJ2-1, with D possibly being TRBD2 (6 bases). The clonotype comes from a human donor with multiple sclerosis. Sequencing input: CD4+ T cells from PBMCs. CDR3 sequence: CAISESSLGRNEQFF. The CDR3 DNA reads TGTGCCATCAGTGAGTCGAGTCTGGGGAGGAATGAGCAGTTCTTC.